These T cell receptor beta chains were read from a single sample in a study of cytomegalovirus exposure and HLA in healthy donors. Clones were sequenced by immunoSEQ multiplex PCR, and TCRdb holds only the in-frame ones, with some missing. This table holds about 130,000 clones, around three quarters found once. Source material: PBMCs. The receptors derive from a man aged 35-49 years in good health and CMV-seropositive. Each CDR3 is given with its conserved first and last residue. Fields, in order: CDR3 length, D gene, V gene, clone size, J gene, CDR3 DNA, CDR3 protein. The D gene is left open where the match is weak. Size tells how often a clone was seen (once, few, many) or the class of an expanded clone, and some rows leave it out.

>14|NA|TRBV5-1|NA|TRBJ2-7
TGCGCCAGCAGCTTGGTTCCGGGGTCGTACGAGCAGTACTTC
CASSLVPGSYEQYF
>16|TRBD1|TRBV27|few|TRBJ1-6
TGTGCCAGCAGTTTAGGGACAGGGGCCCCTAATTCACCCCTCCACTTT
CASSLGTGAPNSPLHF
>13|NA|TRBV5-6|few|TRBJ1-2
TGTGCCAGCAGCTCTGGACAGTACTATGGCTACACCTTC
CASSSGQYYGYTF
>15|NA|TRBV27|few|TRBJ2-6
TGTGCCAGCAGTCCAACAGGGTCTGGGGCCAACGTCCTGACTTTC
CASSPTGSGANVLTF
>14|TRBD1|TRBV27|NA|TRBJ2-5
TGTGCCAGCAGTTCCTCTGGGACAGACCGAAAGCAGTACTTC
CASSSSGTDRKQYF
>14|NA|TRBV27|NA|TRBJ2-7
TGTGCCAGCAGTTCCCCCGGGAAGGCCTACGAGCAGTACTTC
CASSSPGKAYEQYF
>17|NA|TRBV19|few|TRBJ1-6
TGTGCCAGTAGTGAGAATCCCGGGACTTGGGGTGGTTCACCCCTCCACTTT
CASSENPGTWGGSPLHF
>14|NA|TRBV9|NA|TRBJ1-6
TGTGCCAGCAGCGTAGAAACAGATAATTCACCCCTCCACTTT
CASSVETDNSPLHF
>15|TRBD1|TRBV27|NA|TRBJ2-3
TGTGCCAGCAGTTTAGAGACAGGGGAGGTCGATACGCAGTATTTT
CASSLETGEVDTQYF
>13|NA|TRBV29-1|once|TRBJ2-3
TGCAGCGTTGAAGGTGGAGGGGGCGATACGCAGTATTTT
CSVEGGGGDTQYF
>13|NA|TRBV28|NA|TRBJ2-3
TGTGCCAGCAGAGAGACTAGCACAGATACGCAGTATTTT
CASRETSTDTQYF
>14|TRBD1|TRBV18|NA|TRBJ1-5
TGTGCCAGCCCACAGCAGGACAGGGCCCAGCCCCAGCATTTT
CASPQQDRAQPQHF
>14|TRBD2|TRBV11-2|few|TRBJ2-7
TGTGCCAGCAGCTCATCGGGACTAGTCTACGAGCAGTACTTC
CASSSSGLVYEQYF
>19|NA|TRBV21-1|NA|TRBJ1-5
TGTGCCAGCAGCAAGAGACAGGCTAACCCCAAATTGAGCAATCAGCCCCAGCATTTT
CASSKRQANPKLSNQPQHF
>17|NA|TRBV27|few|TRBJ2-7
TGTGCCAGCAACCACATTTCCGGGACTTTACAACCGTACGAGCAGTACTTC
CASNHISGTLQPYEQYF
>15|TRBD1|TRBV11-2|NA|TRBJ2-5
TGTGCCAGCAGCGCTCAGGGGGCGCAGATGGAGACCCAGTACTTC
CASSAQGAQMETQYF
>15|NA|TRBV19|NA|TRBJ2-7
TGTGCCAGTAGTATAGGGGCTAGCGCCTCCTACGAGCAGTACTTC
CASSIGASASYEQYF
>14|TRBD1|TRBV10-3|few|TRBJ1-1
TGTGCCATCACCGGGGACAGGGGGAACACTGAAGCTTTCTTT
CAITGDRGNTEAFF
>17|TRBD2|TRBV2|NA|TRBJ2-1
TGTGCCAGCAGTGTCCTTAGCGGGGCCAGCTCCTACAATGAGCAGTTCTTC
CASSVLSGASSYNEQFF
>16|TRBD1|TRBV5-1|NA|TRBJ2-1
TGCGCCAGCAGTACTTTCGCGACAGGGGTGTACAATGAGCAGTTCTTC
CASSTFATGVYNEQFF
>13|NA|TRBV27|NA|TRBJ1-5
TGTGCCAGCAGTTTATCCTATACTCAGCCCCAGCATTTT
CASSLSYTQPQHF
>13|NA|TRBV6-1|few|TRBJ1-2
TGTGCCAGCAGTGTCAATTCTAACTATGGCTACACCTTC
CASSVNSNYGYTF
>15|TRBD2|TRBV13|NA|TRBJ2-7
TGTGCCAGCAGCTTGGCTAGCGGGATTTCCTACGAGCAGTACTTC
CASSLASGISYEQYF
>14|NA|TRBV12-5|NA|TRBJ2-7
TGTGCTAGTGGTATCGGACAGACTTCCTACGAGCAGTACTTC
CASGIGQTSYEQYF
>13|NA|TRBV2|NA|TRBJ2-7
TGTGCCAGCGTGCGGGCAATGGCCTACGAGCAGTACTTC
CASVRAMAYEQYF